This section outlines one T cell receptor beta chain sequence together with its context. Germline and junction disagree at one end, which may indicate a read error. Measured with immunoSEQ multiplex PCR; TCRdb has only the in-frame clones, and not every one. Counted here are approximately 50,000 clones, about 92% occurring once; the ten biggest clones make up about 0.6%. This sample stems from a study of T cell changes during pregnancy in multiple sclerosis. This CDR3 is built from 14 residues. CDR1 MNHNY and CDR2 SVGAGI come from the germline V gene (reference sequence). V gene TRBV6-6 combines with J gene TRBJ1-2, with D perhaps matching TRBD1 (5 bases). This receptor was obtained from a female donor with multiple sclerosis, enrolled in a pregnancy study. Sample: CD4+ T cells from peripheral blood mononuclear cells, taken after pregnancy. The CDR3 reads CASSYDSNLQGVPF. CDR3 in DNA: TGTGCCAGCAGTTATGACAGCAACCTCCAGGGCGTTCCCTTC.